Sequencing of this TCR beta chain was carried out in a study of blood T cell repertoires in COVID-19. Study at large: Acute-phase and convalescent COVID-19 samples originated in the United States, Italy and Spain.

CDR1 is LNHNV and CDR2 is YYDKDF in the germline V gene (reference sequence). CDR3 length: 14 residues. Trimming left V 3 bases short and J 9 bases short, with 17 bases between. Data came from immunoSEQ multiplex PCR; TCRdb stores just in-frame clones and leaves some out. Seen here are approximately 290,000 clones, about 91% observed once, and the top ten hold about 12%. The clonotype originates from a woman aged 60-75 years with acute or convalescent COVID-19. The gene calls are TRBV15 and TRBJ1-2; D not resolved. Sequenced material: peripheral blood. The chain's CDR3 is CATSRQDPLQRYTF. The CDR3 DNA is TGTGCCACCAGCAGGCAGGATCCGCTGCAACGCTACACCTTC.